This T cell receptor beta chain was sequenced in a study of blood T cell repertoires in COVID-19. Looking at the study overall: The United States, Italy and Spain supplied acute and convalescent COVID-19 samples. From T cells, B-cell-depleted T cells, or PBMCs came the material, which was cDNA or gDNA.

How the authors handled the data: Researchers report that nucleated cell counts were estimated from reference gene primer amplification. The repertoire was sequenced with immunoSEQ multiplex PCR; TCRdb's copy has only in-frame clones and lacks some. For V, J and clone size, that table is used; D and trimming come from the DNA. The table has over 120,000 clones, approximately 84% seen once; the top ten hold 44%. CDR3 length equals 15 residues. The V gene's germline CDR1 is SGHAT and CDR2 FQNNGV. V was clipped by 6 bases and J by 5 bases, with 18 bases between them. The source of this sequence is a human donor in a cohort sampled during active COVID-19. The chain combines TRBV11-2 with TRBJ2-3; possibly TRBD2 for D (7 bases). The specimen sequenced was peripheral blood. This chain's CDR3 is CASRPLGGLGDTQYF. The CDR3 nucleotides are TGTGCCAGCAGGCCACTCGGGGGGCTCGGAGATACGCAGTATTTT.